The clone carrying this TCR beta chain came up a few times. Its antigen is as yet unknown. Patients showing uncontrolled infection, other autoimmune disease, pregnancy or lactation were ineligible. Amplified regions were TCR beta CDR3 sequences from RNA transcripts. First-round RT-PCR with HTBI primers amplified the TCR CDR3 region. From the multiplex PCR reads, TCRdb called clonotypes with MiXCR, one entry per CDR3 protein. Among around 660,000 distinct CDR3 sequences, 45% were seen once, and the ten largest hold roughly 6.5%. The data originate from a study of T cells in Graves' hyperthyroidism and ophthalmopathy. Findings and limits, study-wide: Most clonotypes expanded in the thyroid (above 0.001) were also present in blood. A model using 13 V-J features told ophthalmopathy apart from stable hyperthyroidism. Onset of ophthalmopathy came a median approximately 6.5 months after the model predicted it.

There are 13 residues in the CDR3. Germline lookup yields CDR1 SEHNR and CDR2 FQNEAQ (reference sequence). The junction had 7 bases not matched to a gene; V was cut back by 6 bases and J by 7 bases. The receptor was derived from an adult man with Graves' disease, either hyperthyroidism or ophthalmopathy (not recorded which). The chain is built from TRBV7-9 and TRBJ1-2; 8 bases align to TRBD1. The sample comprised peripheral blood or thyroid tissue (not recorded which). The CDR3 region has the DNA TGTGCCAGCAGTTCGGACAGGGCTCGTGGCTACACCTTC. Its translation: CASSSDRARGYTF.